The next 5 T cell receptor beta chains were all read from a single sample in a study of metastatic and nonmetastatic thyroid tumors. Thyroid surgery had not been preceded by any treatment in any patient. TCRdb reanalyzed the PCR reads with MiXCR. The sample contains 28,000 or so clones, roughly 17% of which appear only once. The sequencing input was blood. The source is a female donor with papillary thyroid cancer or a benign thyroid nodule (not recorded which). Some clones in this sample may be carry-over from other donors' samples.

Of note for this clone: One end of the junction fails to match germline, which may point to a read error. V is TRBV11-1 and J is TRBJ2-3, with D perhaps matching TRBD2 (6 bases). Looked up from germline, CDR1 is SGHAT and CDR2 is FQDESV (reference sequence). This CDR3 comprises 15 residues. The CDR3 DNA is TGTGCCAGCAGCCGTAACACGGGAGCGAGGGATACGGAGTATTTT. Translating gives CASSRNTGARDTEYF.

This chain links TRBV27 with TRBJ2-1; D is undetermined. The CDR3 has 16 amino acids. Trimming pared 8 bases from V and 9 bases from J, leaving 26 bases between. Germline CDR1 and CDR2: MNHEY and SMNVEV (reference sequence). CDR3 nucleotides: TGTGCCAGCCGTTCGACCGTTACCCCGAAGGTCCTTGAGCAGTTCTTC. Residues: CASRSTVTPKVLEQFF.

This clone has at least ten counts. The chain couples TRBV5-1 to TRBJ2-3; D is possibly TRBD2 (5 bases). This CDR3 has 15 residues. CDR1 SGHRS and CDR2 YFSETQ come from the germline V gene. Deletions cut 2 bases from V and 2 bases from J, with 12 bases between. The CDR3 is CASSFGLADTDTQYF. CDR3 sequence (DNA): TGCGCCAGCAGCTTCGGGCTAGCAGACACAGATACGCAGTATTTT.

The V call is TRBV6-2 or TRBV6-3, the J call TRBJ2-3; 7 nucleotides agree with TRBD1. This CDR3 is built from 15 residues. V lost 5 bases and J lost 3; bases outside the gene matches: 8. The germline V gene encodes CDR1 MNHEY and CDR2 SVGEGT. The CDR3 here is CASSPQGVTTDTQYF. In DNA form, the CDR3 reads TGTGCCAGCAGTCCCCAGGGGGTAACGACAGATACGCAGTATTTT.

The table lists this clone with many counts. This chain connects TRBV28 to TRBJ2-1, with 10 bases aligning to TRBD2. Germline loops: CDR1 MDHEN, CDR2 SYDVKM. This CDR3 is 15 amino acids long. Trimming took 6 bases from V and 2 from J; bases not matched to a gene: 4. CDR3 region: CASRASGGAYNEQFF. The CDR3 DNA sequence: TGTGCCAGCAGGGCTAGCGGGGGAGCCTACAATGAGCAGTTCTTC.